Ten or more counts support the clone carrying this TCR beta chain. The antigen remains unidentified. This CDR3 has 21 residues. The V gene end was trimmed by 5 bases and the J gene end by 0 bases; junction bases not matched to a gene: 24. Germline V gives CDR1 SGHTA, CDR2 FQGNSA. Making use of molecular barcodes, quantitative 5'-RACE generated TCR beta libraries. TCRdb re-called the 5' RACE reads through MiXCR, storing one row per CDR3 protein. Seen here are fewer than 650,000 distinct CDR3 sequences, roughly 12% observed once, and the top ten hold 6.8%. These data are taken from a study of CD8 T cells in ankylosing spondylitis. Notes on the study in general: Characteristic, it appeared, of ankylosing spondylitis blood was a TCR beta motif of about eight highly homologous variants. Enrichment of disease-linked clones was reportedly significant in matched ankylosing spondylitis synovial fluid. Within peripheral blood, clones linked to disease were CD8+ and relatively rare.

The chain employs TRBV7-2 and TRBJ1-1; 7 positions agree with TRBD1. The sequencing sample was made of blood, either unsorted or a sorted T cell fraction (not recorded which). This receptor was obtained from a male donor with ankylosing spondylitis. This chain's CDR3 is CASSRARATGSPRSMNTEAFF. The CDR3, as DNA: TGTGCCAGCAGCCGTGCCCGCGCGACAGGGTCCCCTAGATCCATGAACACTGAAGCTTTCTTT.